These T cell receptor beta chains were read from a single sample in a study of blood T cells in healthy people across ages. Each CDR3 protein gets one entry after TCRdb re-called the 5' RACE reads with MiXCR. In the table there are about 800,000 distinct CDR3 sequences, nearly 60% of which are singletons. Input material: blood. The receptor source for this set is a man under 40 in good health. The CDR3 runs from the conserved cysteine through the conserved F or W. D genes are given only for firm matches. A clone size is listed for some rows: how often the clone was seen (once, few, many), or a class if it is expanded.

j_gene	abundance	v_gene	d_gene	CDR3aa	CDR3nt
TRBJ2-7	.	TRBV13	.	CASSLGHGTGLYEQYF	TGTGCCAGCAGCTTAGGCCACGGGACTGGCCTCTACGAGCAGTACTTC
TRBJ2-5	.	TRBV28	TRBD2	CTTSLAGGYNEQYF	TGTACCACCTCTCTAGCGGGAGGGTACAATGAGCAGTACTTC
TRBJ2-7	.	TRBV4-3	.	CASSQGTQGSYEQYF	TGCGCCAGCAGCCAAGGAACCCAGGGGAGTTACGAGCAGTACTTC
TRBJ2-5	.	TRBV20-1	.	CSARDSAGTQETQYF	TGCAGTGCTAGAGATTCGGCCGGCACCCAAGAGACCCAGTACTTC
TRBJ1-4	.	TRBV21-1	.	CASSKVGRKLFF	TGTGCCAGCAGCAAAGTGGGGAGAAAACTGTTTTTT
TRBJ2-1	.	TRBV20-1	TRBD2	CSARTSYNEQFF	TGCAGTGCTCGGACTAGTTACAATGAGCAGTTCTTC
TRBJ1-5	.	TRBV7-2	TRBD1	CASSQRTGPDQPQHF	TGTGCCAGCAGCCAACGGACAGGGCCTGATCAGCCCCAGCATTTT
TRBJ1-1	.	TRBV5-1	.	CASSLSLMNTETFF	TGCGCCAGCAGCTTGAGCCTCATGAACACTGAAACTTTCTTT
TRBJ2-1	many	TRBV20-1	TRBD2	CSTQWASGINEQFF	TGCAGTACCCAGTGGGCTAGCGGGATCAATGAGCAGTTCTTC
TRBJ2-5	.	TRBV11-2	.	CASSSSLRETQYF	TGTGCCAGCAGCTCGAGTCTTCGAGAGACCCAGTACTTC
TRBJ2-5	.	TRBV7-2	TRBD2	CASSRTLLAGQETQYF	TGTGCCAGCAGCCGAACGCTACTAGCGGGGCAAGAGACCCAGTACTTC
TRBJ1-1	.	TRBV19	.	CASSTGPSSSAFF	TGTGCCAGTAGTACCGGGCCATCGAGCTCCGCTTTCTTT
TRBJ2-5	.	TRBV7-9	TRBD2	CASSYRSGRPLGETQYF	TGTGCCAGCAGCTACCGTAGCGGGAGGCCTCTTGGGGAGACCCAGTACTTC
TRBJ2-7	.	TRBV7-2	TRBD2	CASSISGGRTYEQYF	TGTGCCAGCAGCATCAGCGGGGGCCGGACCTACGAGCAGTACTTC
TRBJ2-1	once	TRBV30	.	CAWKYSYNEQFF	TGTGCCTGGAAGTATTCCTACAATGAGCAGTTCTTC
TRBJ2-7	few	TRBV12-3/TRBV12-4	TRBD2	CASSFASGGLSSYNEQYF	TGTGCCAGCAGTTTTGCTAGCGGGGGGTTAAGTTCCTACAATGAGCAGTACTTC
TRBJ2-3	.	TRBV10-3	.	CAIRETDDTQYF	TGTGCCATCAGGGAAACGGACGATACGCAGTATTTT
TRBJ1-6	.	TRBV10-3	.	CAISREKEALHF	TGTGCCATCAGTCGAGAAAAGGAGGCCCTCCACTTT
TRBJ1-2	few	TRBV7-2	.	CASSRDGVNYGYTF	TGTGCCAGCAGCCGAGATGGGGTTAACTATGGCTACACCTTC
TRBJ1-2	.	TRBV20-1	TRBD1	CSAPRDRGKGYGYTF	TGCAGTGCTCCCCGGGACAGGGGGAAGGGATATGGCTACACCTTC
TRBJ1-2	.	TRBV20-1	.	CSARDSAGPYGYTF	TGCAGTGCTAGAGACTCGGCGGGGCCCTATGGCTACACCTTC
TRBJ2-1	few	TRBV9	TRBD2	CASSPSSGRVRNEQFF	TGTGCCAGCAGCCCATCTAGCGGGAGGGTCAGAAATGAGCAGTTCTTC
TRBJ2-7	.	TRBV12-3/TRBV12-4	.	CASSLAIYEQYF	TGTGCCAGTAGTTTAGCGATCTACGAGCAGTACTTC
TRBJ2-7	few	TRBV10-3	.	CAISGGYSYEQYF	TGTGCCATCAGTGGGGGCTACTCCTACGAGCAGTACTTC
TRBJ2-1	few	TRBV20-1	TRBD2	CSASPGLAGVNEQFF	TGCAGTGCTTCACCGGGACTAGCGGGGGTCAATGAGCAGTTCTTC
TRBJ1-2	.	TRBV7-2	TRBD1	CASSLRFSGQGTDGYTF	TGTGCCAGCAGCTTACGGTTTTCCGGGCAGGGGACAGATGGCTACACCTTC
TRBJ2-3	.	TRBV5-1	TRBD2	CASSKGLAGGRSDTDTQYF	TGCGCCAGCAGCAAGGGACTAGCGGGAGGCCGATCTGACACAGATACGCAGTATTTT
TRBJ2-3	.	TRBV29-1	.	CSVPGIAGDTQYF	TGCAGCGTTCCTGGCATAGCTGGAGATACGCAGTATTTT
TRBJ1-2	few	TRBV7-9	.	CASSLGPGSVYGYTF	TGTGCCAGCAGCTTGGGGCCAGGATCTGTATATGGCTACACCTTC
TRBJ1-5	few	TRBV4-1	.	CASSQEMVGGNQPQHF	TGCGCCAGCAGCCAAGAAATGGTGGGAGGGAACCAGCCCCAGCATTTT
TRBJ2-2	.	TRBV7-2	.	CASSLAELPDYTGELFF	TGTGCCAGCAGCTTAGCGGAACTCCCGGATTACACCGGGGAGCTGTTTTTT
TRBJ2-5	.	TRBV5-1	TRBD2	CASSSGTRGLETQYF	TGCGCCAGCAGCTCCGGGACTAGGGGTTTGGAGACCCAGTACTTC
TRBJ1-4	.	TRBV2	.	CASSETVIKLFF	TGTGCCAGCAGTGAGACAGTCATAAAACTGTTTTTT
TRBJ2-4	once	TRBV9	TRBD1	CASSPYGRDRGKNIQYF	TGTGCCAGCAGCCCGTATGGAAGGGACAGGGGTAAAAACATTCAGTACTTC
TRBJ2-5	few	TRBV4-2	.	CASSQNDIQETQYF	TGTGCCAGCAGCCAAAACGATATACAAGAGACCCAGTACTTC
TRBJ2-7	.	TRBV7-2	TRBD1	CASSLRGTGNNEQYF	TGTGCCAGCAGCTTACGTGGGACAGGGAACAATGAGCAGTACTTC
TRBJ1-4	.	TRBV4-3	.	CASSQDERPVGEKLFF	TGCGCCAGCAGCCAAGATGAGAGGCCGGTCGGGGAAAAACTGTTTTTT
TRBJ2-7	.	TRBV18	.	CASSPATKVRYEQYF	TGTGCCAGCTCACCAGCAACGAAGGTGAGGTACGAGCAGTACTTC
TRBJ2-1	.	TRBV6-1	TRBD1	CASSVTGAGEQFF	TGTGCCAGCAGTGTAACAGGGGCGGGTGAGCAGTTCTTC
TRBJ2-3	.	TRBV29-1	.	CSVEVETPRDTQYF	TGCAGCGTTGAAGTGGAGACGCCCAGGGATACGCAGTATTTT
TRBJ2-5	many	TRBV20-1	TRBD2	CSARAGGETQYF	TGCAGTGCTAGGGCGGGAGGAGAGACCCAGTACTTC
TRBJ2-2	.	TRBV6-1	TRBD1	CASSRAPRTGGSTGELFF	TGTGCCAGCAGCCGGGCCCCCAGGACAGGGGGCAGTACCGGGGAGCTGTTTTTT
TRBJ1-6	once	TRBV7-9	.	CASRDLNNSPLHF	TGTGCCAGCAGGGATTTAAACAATTCACCCCTCCACTTT
TRBJ1-2	.	TRBV14	.	CASSQVFGGIGRGYTF	TGTGCCAGCAGCCAAGTCTTCGGGGGAATCGGGCGCGGCTACACCTTC
TRBJ2-3	.	TRBV2	.	CASSQNGGDTQYF	TGTGCCAGCAGTCAAAACGGCGGAGATACGCAGTATTTT
TRBJ1-2	.	TRBV19	TRBD1	CASSNPGQPSYTF	TGTGCCAGTAGTAACCCGGGACAGCCAAGCTACACCTTC
TRBJ2-5	.	TRBV15	.	CATSRGTAPLETQYF	TGTGCCACCAGCCGCGGGACAGCACCACTAGAGACCCAGTACTTC
TRBJ2-1	once	TRBV6-6	TRBD2	CASSYRGLAGNEQFF	TGTGCCAGCAGTTACAGGGGACTAGCGGGAAATGAGCAGTTCTTC
TRBJ2-7	.	TRBV5-1	.	CASSAGTGQRDEQYF	TGCGCCAGCAGCGCCGGGACTGGACAGCGGGATGAGCAGTACTTC
TRBJ1-6	.	TRBV25-1	TRBD1	CASTQTGTGGSPLHF	TGTGCCAGTACTCAGACAGGGACAGGCGGTTCACCCCTCCACTTT
TRBJ2-1	.	TRBV6-6	.	CASSYNPGENNEQFF	TGTGCCAGCAGCTATAACCCCGGGGAGAACAATGAGCAGTTCTTC
TRBJ2-7	.	TRBV7-9	.	CASKKGPAYEQYF	TGTGCCAGCAAAAAGGGCCCAGCCTACGAGCAGTACTTC
TRBJ2-5	.	TRBV9	TRBD1	CASTFTGTGGETQYF	TGTGCCAGCACCTTCACCGGGACAGGGGGAGAGACCCAGTACTTC
TRBJ1-2	.	TRBV29-1	.	CSVVSGAFYGYTF	TGCAGCGTTGTGTCAGGTGCTTTTTATGGCTACACCTTC
TRBJ2-5	.	TRBV28	TRBD1	CASSLLQGQEETQYF	TGTGCCAGCAGTTTACTACAGGGGCAGGAAGAGACCCAGTACTTC
TRBJ1-2	.	TRBV7-9	.	CASSSSGRGPHGYTF	TGTGCCAGCAGCTCATCCGGGAGGGGCCCTCATGGCTACACCTTC
TRBJ2-1	.	TRBV4-3	.	CASRAIGVNEQFF	TGCGCCAGCCGCGCAATTGGCGTCAATGAGCAGTTCTTC
TRBJ2-7	few	TRBV5-1	TRBD2	CASSLRGPLAGELYEQYF	TGCGCCAGCAGCTTGCGCGGACCCCTAGCGGGAGAGCTCTACGAGCAGTACTTC